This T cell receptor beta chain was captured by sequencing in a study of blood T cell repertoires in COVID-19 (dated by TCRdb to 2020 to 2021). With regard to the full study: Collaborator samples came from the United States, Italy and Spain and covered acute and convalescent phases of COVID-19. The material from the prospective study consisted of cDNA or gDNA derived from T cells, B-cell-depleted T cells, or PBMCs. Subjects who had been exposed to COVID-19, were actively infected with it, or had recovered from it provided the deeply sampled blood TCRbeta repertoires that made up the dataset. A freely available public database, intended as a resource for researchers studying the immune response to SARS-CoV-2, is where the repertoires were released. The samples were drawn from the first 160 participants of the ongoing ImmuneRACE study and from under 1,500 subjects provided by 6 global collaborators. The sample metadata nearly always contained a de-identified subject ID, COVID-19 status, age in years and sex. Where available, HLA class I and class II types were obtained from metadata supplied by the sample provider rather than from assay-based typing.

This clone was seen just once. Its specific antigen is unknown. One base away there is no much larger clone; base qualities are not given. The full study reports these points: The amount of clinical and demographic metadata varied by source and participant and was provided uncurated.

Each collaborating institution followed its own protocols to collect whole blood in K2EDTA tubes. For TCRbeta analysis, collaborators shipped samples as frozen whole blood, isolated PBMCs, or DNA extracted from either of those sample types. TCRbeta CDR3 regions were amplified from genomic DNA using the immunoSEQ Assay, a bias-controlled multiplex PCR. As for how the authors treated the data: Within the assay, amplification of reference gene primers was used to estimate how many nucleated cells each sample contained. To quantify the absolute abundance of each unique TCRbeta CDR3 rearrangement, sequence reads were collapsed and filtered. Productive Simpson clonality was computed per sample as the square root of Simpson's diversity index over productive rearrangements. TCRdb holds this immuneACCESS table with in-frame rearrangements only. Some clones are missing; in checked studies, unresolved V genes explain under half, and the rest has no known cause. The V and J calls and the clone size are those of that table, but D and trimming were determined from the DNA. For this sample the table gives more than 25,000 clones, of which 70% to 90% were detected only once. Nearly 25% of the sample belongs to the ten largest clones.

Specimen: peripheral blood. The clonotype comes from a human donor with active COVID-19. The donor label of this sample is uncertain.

The DNA sequence is given as TGTGCCCTCGGGGGGGGAGTCAACACTGAAGCTTTCTTT. Translated, this is CALGGGVNTEAFF. The chain uses TRBV28 and TRBJ1-1, with TRBD1 tentatively as D gene (5 bases match). Between the V and J ends, shortened by 11 bases and 2 bases respectively, the junction contains 15 bases. The germline V gene yields MDHEN for CDR1 and SYDVKM for CDR2. Including cysteine and phenylalanine, the CDR3 has 13 amino acids. Only CDR3 DNA is held: 39 bases, read in frame from base 1.